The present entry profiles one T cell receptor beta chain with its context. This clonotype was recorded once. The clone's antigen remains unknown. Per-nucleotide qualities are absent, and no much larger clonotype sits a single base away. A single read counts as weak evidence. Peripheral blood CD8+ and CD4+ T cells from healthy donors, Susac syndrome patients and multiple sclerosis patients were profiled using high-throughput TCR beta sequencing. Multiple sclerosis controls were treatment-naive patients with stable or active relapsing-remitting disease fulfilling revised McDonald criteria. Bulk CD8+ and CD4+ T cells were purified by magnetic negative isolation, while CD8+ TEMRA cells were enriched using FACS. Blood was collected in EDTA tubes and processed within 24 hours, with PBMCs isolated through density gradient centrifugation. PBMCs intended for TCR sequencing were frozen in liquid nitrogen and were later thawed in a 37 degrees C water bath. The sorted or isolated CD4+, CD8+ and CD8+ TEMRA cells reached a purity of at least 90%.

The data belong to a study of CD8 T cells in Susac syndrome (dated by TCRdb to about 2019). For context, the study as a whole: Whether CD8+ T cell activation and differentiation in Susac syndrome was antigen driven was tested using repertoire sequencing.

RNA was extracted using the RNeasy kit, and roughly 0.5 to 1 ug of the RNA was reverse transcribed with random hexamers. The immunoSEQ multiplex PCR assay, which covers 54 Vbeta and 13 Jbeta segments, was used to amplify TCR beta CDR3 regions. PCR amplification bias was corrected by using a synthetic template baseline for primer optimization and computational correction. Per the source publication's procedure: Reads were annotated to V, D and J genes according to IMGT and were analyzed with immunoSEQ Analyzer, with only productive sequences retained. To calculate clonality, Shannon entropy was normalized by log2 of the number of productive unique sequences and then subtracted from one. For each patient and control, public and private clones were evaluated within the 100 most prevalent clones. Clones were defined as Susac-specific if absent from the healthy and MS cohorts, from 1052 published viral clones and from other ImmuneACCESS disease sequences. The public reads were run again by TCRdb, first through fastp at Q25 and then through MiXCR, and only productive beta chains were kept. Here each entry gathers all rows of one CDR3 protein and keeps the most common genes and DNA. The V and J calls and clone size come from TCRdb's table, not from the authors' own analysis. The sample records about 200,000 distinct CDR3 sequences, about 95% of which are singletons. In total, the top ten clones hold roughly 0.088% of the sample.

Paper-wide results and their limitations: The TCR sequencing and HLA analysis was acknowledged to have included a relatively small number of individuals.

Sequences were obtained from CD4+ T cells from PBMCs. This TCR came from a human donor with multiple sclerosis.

CDR3 sequence: CASSFSGVRDTQYF. The nucleotide sequence reads as follows: TGCGCCAGCAGCTTCAGTGGAGTGAGAGATACGCAGTATTTT. Recombination connected TRBV5-1 to TRBJ2-3; a confident D gene designation cannot be given. CDR1 is given as SGHRS and CDR2 as YFSETQ, both from the germline V gene. Including cysteine and phenylalanine, the CDR3 has 14 amino acids. Of the read, only the CDR3 DNA is kept; its 42 bases are in frame from base 1. V is shortened by 2 bases, J by 5 bases, and the region joining them spans 12 bases. Beyond the CDR3, the reference TRBV5-1 and TRBJ2-3 genes provide the residues; the full variable domain reads: KAGVTQTPRYLIKTRGQQVTLSCSPISGHRSVSWYQQTPGQGLQFLFEYFSETQRNKGNFPGRFSGRQFSNSRSEMNVSTLELGDSALYLCASSFSGVRDTQYFGPGTRLTVL.